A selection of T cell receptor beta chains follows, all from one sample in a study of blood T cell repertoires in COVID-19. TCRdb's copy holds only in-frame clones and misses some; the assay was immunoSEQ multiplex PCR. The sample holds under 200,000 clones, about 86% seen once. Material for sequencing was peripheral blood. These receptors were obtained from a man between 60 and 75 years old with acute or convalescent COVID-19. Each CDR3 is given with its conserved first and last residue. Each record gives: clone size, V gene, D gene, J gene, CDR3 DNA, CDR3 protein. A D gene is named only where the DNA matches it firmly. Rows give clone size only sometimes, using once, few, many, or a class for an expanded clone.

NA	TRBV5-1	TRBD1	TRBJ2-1	TGCGCCAGCAGCGGACGTACAGGGGGAATCAGGAATGAGCAGTTCTTC	CASSGRTGGIRNEQFF
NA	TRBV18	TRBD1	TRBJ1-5	TGTGCCAGCTCACCGGGACAGGTTGATCAGCCCCAGCATTTT	CASSPGQVDQPQHF
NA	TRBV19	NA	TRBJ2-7	TGTGCCAGTAGCGAATCTAGCGTGGGGTACGAGCAGTACTTC	CASSESSVGYEQYF
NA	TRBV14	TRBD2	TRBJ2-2	TGTGCCAGCAGCCAAGAGCGGTTATTATTGGGAGGGCGGACCGGGGAGCTGTTTTTT	CASSQERLLLGGRTGELFF
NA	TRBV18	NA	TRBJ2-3	TGTGCCAGCTCACCCACAGGAGCTTCCACAGATACGCAGTATTTT	CASSPTGASTDTQYF
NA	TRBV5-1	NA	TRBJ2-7	TGCGCCAGCAGCTTGGTTGGCCTAGTCCGCGAGCAGTACTTC	CASSLVGLVREQYF
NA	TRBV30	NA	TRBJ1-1	TGTGCCTGGAGTCAGGGGATGAACACTGAAGCTTTCTTT	CAWSQGMNTEAFF
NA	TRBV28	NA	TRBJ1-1	TGTGCCAGCAGCCTGACAGTGGAGGGGAACACTGAAGCTTTCTTT	CASSLTVEGNTEAFF
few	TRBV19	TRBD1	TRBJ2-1	TGTGCCAGTTTGGGACACGGGGACAGGGTGGAGCAGTTCTTC	CASLGHGDRVEQFF
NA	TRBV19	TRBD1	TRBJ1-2	TGTGCCAGTAGTACCCCGGACAGGGCTAACTATGGCTACACCTTC	CASSTPDRANYGYTF
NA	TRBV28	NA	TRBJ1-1	TGTGCCAGCAGTTCCGGGGGTTTTAGGAACACTGAAGCTTTCTTT	CASSSGGFRNTEAFF
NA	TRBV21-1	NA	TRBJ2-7	TGTGCCATCCCCGAATTCTCCGGGACAGGGGCCTCCTACGAGCAGTACTTC	CAIPEFSGTGASYEQYF
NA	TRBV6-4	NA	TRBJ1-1	TGTGCCAGCACCGAGACTGCCGGGGTCACTGAAGCTTTCTTT	CASTETAGVTEAFF
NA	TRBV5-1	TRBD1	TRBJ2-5	TGCGCCAGCAGCTTCGCCCTGACAGGGGTTGGGGAGACCCAGTACTTC	CASSFALTGVGETQYF
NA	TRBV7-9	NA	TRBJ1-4	TGTGCCAGCACCTCCGGGGTCAATAAAAAACTGTTTTTT	CASTSGVNKKLFF
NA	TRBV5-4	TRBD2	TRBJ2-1	TGTGCCAGCAGCTTGGGAGGCGGGAGGGCCTCCTACAATGAGCAGTTCTTC	CASSLGGGRASYNEQFF
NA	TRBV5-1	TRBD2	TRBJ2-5	TGCGCCAGCAGCTCCACGGGACTAGCGGGCCAAGAGACCCAGTACTTC	CASSSTGLAGQETQYF
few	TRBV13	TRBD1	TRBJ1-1	TGTGCCAGCAGCTATCGACAGGGCACGACAAGGGACGCTGAAGCTTTCTTT	CASSYRQGTTRDAEAFF
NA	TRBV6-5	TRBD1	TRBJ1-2	TGTGCCAGCAGTAGGACAGGGGGAGGCTACACCTTC	CASSRTGGGYTF
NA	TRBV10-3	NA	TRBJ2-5	TGTGCCATCAGTGAGGGGCGGCTAGCTGAAGAGACCCAGTACTTC	CAISEGRLAEETQYF
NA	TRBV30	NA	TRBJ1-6	TGTGCCTGGGCTTCGGGGGGGCCGGCACCCCTCCACTTT	CAWASGGPAPLHF
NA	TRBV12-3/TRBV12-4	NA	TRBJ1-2	TGTGCCAGCAGCCGTACCGGTGGGCTTGGCTACACCTTC	CASSRTGGLGYTF
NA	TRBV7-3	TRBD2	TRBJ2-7	TGTGCCAGCAGCCTCAGCGGGATTGGCGAGCAGTACTTC	CASSLSGIGEQYF
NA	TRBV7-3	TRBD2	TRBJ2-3	TGTGCCAGCAGCTTTAGCGGGACAAGCACAGATACGCAGTATTTT	CASSFSGTSTDTQYF
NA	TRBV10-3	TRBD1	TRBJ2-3	TGTGCCACCTCCGGGACAGGGCAACGCTCACTTAGCACAGATACGCAGTATTTT	CATSGTGQRSLSTDTQYF
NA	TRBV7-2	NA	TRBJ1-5	TGTGCCAGCAGCTCCGACAGGCTTAGCAATCAGCCCCAGCATTTT	CASSSDRLSNQPQHF
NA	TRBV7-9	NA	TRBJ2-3	TGTGCCAGCAGCTTAGCGGGAGAAGCAGATACGCAGTATTTT	CASSLAGEADTQYF
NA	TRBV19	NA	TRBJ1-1	TGTGCCAGTTTACCCGCCCAGGGGACAGAAGCTTTCTTT	CASLPAQGTEAFF
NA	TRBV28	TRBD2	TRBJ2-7	TGTGCCAGCAGTTCTGGCGGGAGAAACGAGCAGTACTTC	CASSSGGRNEQYF
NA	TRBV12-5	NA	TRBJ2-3	TGTGCTAGTGGTTTGGGAGGAACAGATACGCAGTATTTT	CASGLGGTDTQYF
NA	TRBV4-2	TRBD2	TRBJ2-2	TGTGCCAGCAGCCAACCAAATCCGGGACTAGCGGGAGTAGGGAACACCGGGGAGCTGTTTTTT	CASSQPNPGLAGVGNTGELFF
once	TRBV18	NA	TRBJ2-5	TGTGCCAGCTCACCACCGGTCAAGGGGATCCAAGAGACCCAGTACTTC	CASSPPVKGIQETQYF
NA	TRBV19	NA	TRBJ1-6	TGTGCCAGTAGTATAAGAATTGGAGGAGCCTATAATTCACCCCTCCACTTT	CASSIRIGGAYNSPLHF
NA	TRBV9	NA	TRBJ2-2	TGTGCCAGCAGCGTGACTAGGGACACCGGGGAGCTGTTTTTT	CASSVTRDTGELFF
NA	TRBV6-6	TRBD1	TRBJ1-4	TGTGCCAGCAGGACAGGGGGAAATGGGGCTAATGAAAAACTGTTTTTT	CASRTGGNGANEKLFF
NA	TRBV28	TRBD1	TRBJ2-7	TGTGCCAGCAGGGGTTCGGGACAGATCTCCTACGAGCAGTACTTC	CASRGSGQISYEQYF
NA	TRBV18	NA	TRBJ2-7	TGTGCCAGCTCAGCCTCTCCGGGGAGCCTTACCCTCTACGAGCAGTACTTC	CASSASPGSLTLYEQYF
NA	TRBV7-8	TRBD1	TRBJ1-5	TGTGCCAGCAGCTCCTCCGGGACAGGGGTCGGCCAGCCCCAGCATTTT	CASSSSGTGVGQPQHF
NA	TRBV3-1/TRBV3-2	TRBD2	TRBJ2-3	TGTGCCAGCAGCCAAGGACGGCGGGAGGGGGGCGCAGATACGCAGTATTTT	CASSQGRREGGADTQYF
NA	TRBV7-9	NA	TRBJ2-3	TGTGCCAGCAGCTCCGGACTGACCATCAGGTATTTT	CASSSGLTIRYF
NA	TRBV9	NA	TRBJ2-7	TGTGCCAGCAGCGTAGGGTCGGGGGGCGGCTACGAGCAGTACTTC	CASSVGSGGGYEQYF
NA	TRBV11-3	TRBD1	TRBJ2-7	TGTGCCAGCAGCCCCGGACAGGGACGGCAGTACTTC	CASSPGQGRQYF
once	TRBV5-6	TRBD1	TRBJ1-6	TGTGCCAGCAGCTCCCTGACAGGGGATACTTCACCCCTCCACTTT	CASSSLTGDTSPLHF
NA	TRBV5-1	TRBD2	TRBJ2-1	TGCGCCAGCAGCTTGTCGGGGGGGACGAGGTCCTACAATGAGCAGTTCTTC	CASSLSGGTRSYNEQFF
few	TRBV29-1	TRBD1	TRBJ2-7	TGCAGCGCTTCAGGGGGCTCCTACGAGCAGTACTTC	CSASGGSYEQYF
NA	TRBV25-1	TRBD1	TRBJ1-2	TGTGCCAGCAGTGACCCAGGGGGAGGCCGGTATGGCTACACCTTC	CASSDPGGGRYGYTF
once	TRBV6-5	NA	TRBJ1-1	TGTGCCAGCAGTTACGATTATCAGGGCATGAACACTGAAGCTTTCTTT	CASSYDYQGMNTEAFF
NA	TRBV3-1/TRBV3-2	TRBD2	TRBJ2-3	TGTGCCAGCAGCCTAGCGGGAGAAGATACGCAGTATTTT	CASSLAGEDTQYF